This note documents a single TCR beta chain sequence. Profiled with immunoSEQ multiplex PCR; TCRdb holds only in-frame clones, not every one. Of 150,000 to 200,000 clones in the sample, approximately 74% were seen once. The data were taken from a study of blood T cell repertoires in COVID-19. V was cut by 2 bases and J by 6 bases, with 11 bases left in between. The V gene's germline CDR1 is MNHEY and CDR2 SMNVEV (reference sequence). This CDR3 contains 13 residues. The receptor was derived from a woman aged 80 or older with acute or convalescent COVID-19. The sequenced sample consisted of peripheral blood. V usage is TRBV27 and J usage is TRBJ2-7; a possible D gene is TRBD1 (5 bases). CDR3 sequence reads: CASSLKPGREQYF. In nucleotides, the CDR3 is TGTGCCAGCAGTTTAAAACCAGGGCGCGAGCAGTACTTC.